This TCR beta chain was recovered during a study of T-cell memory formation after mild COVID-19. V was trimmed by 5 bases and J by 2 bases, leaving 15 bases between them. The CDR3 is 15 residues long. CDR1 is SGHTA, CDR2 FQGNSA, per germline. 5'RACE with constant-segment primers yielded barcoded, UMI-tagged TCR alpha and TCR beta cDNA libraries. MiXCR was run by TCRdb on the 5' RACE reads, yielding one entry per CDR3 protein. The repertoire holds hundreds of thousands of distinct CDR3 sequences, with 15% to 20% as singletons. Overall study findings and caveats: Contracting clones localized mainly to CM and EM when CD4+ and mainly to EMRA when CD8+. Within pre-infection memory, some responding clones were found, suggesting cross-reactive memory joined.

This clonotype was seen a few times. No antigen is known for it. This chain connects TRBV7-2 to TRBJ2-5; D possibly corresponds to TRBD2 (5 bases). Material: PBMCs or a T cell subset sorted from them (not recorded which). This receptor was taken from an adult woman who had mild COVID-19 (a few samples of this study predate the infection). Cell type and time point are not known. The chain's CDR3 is CASSRRVAGQETQYF. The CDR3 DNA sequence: TGTGCCAGCAGCCGCCGGGTGGCGGGTCAAGAGACCCAGTACTTC.